Following are 6 T cell receptor beta chains from one sample sequenced in a study of OX40 agonist ivuxolimab in advanced cancers. TCRdb keeps only in-frame clones here, not all; method: immunoSEQ multiplex PCR. The sample has more than 60,000 clones; roughly three quarters are singletons. The sample in question was CD4+ or CD8+ T cells sorted from blood, obtained in a trial of the OX40 agonist ivuxolimab. The receptors derive from an adult with an advanced solid tumor such as melanoma, head and neck, liver or kidney cancer.

This clone was observed a single time. The J gene is TRBJ1-5, the V gene TRBV18, with TRBD1 matching over 7 bases. Per germline, CDR1 KGHSH and CDR2 LQKENI. V lost 3 bases and J lost 1; bases outside the gene matches: 3. This CDR3 is 15 amino acids long. The CDR3 DNA reads as TGTGCCAGCTCACCCGCGACAGGGAGCAATCAGCCCCAGCATTTT. It specifies CASSPATGSNQPQHF.

The CDR3 region has the DNA TGTGCCAGCAGTTCTATAGCGGCCTCCTACAATGAGCAGTTCTTC. Encoded protein: CASSSIAASYNEQFF. V and J are TRBV7-2 and TRBJ2-1; perhaps TRBD2 as D (6 bases). The CDR3 contains 15 residues. V shed 6 bases and J shed 0 bases, with 12 bases lying between them. The germline V gene has CDR1 SGHTA and CDR2 FQGNSA.

This clone turned up a few times. The chain links TRBV5-6 to TRBJ1-5; D is unresolved. Germline CDR1 reads SGHDT; CDR2 reads YYEEEE. The V and J ends lost 1 base and 6 bases respectively, with 14 bases between them. This CDR3 is built from 15 residues. The CDR3 region has the DNA TGTGCCAGCAGCTTGAGACACGCCTGGGGTCAGCCCCAGCATTTT. It is translated as CASSLRHAWGQPQHF.

This chain links TRBV4-3 with TRBJ1-3; D unclear. This CDR3 has 16 residues. Germline loops: CDR1 LGHNA, CDR2 YSLEER. Deletions cut 0 bases from V and 0 bases from J, with 9 bases between. In DNA, the CDR3 is TGCGCCAGCAGCCAAGAGAGTACAACCTCTGGAAACACCATATATTTT. The encoded protein is CASSQESTTSGNTIYF.

Only one count was recorded for this clone. The rearrangement joins TRBV7-2 to TRBJ2-7; 13 positions agree with TRBD2. The germline gives CDR1 SGHTA, CDR2 FQGNSA. The CDR3 length is 16 residues. Trimming cost V 5 bases and J 5 bases; bases outside gene matches: 9. For the CDR3, the DNA is TGTGCCAGCAGCCCACCGGGACTAGCGGGATCTAACGAGCAGTACTTC. Translating gives CASSPPGLAGSNEQYF.

The chain links TRBV6-6 to TRBJ1-1; 9 bases are shared with TRBD1. Germline V lookup: CDR1 MNHNY, CDR2 SVGAGI (reference sequence). The CDR3 is made up of 14 amino acids. V lost 11 bases and J lost 1; bases outside the gene matches: 8. DNA for the CDR3: TGTGCCGGAGGGACAGGGATGGAGAACACTGAAGCTTTCTTT. Amino acid sequence: CAGGTGMENTEAFF.